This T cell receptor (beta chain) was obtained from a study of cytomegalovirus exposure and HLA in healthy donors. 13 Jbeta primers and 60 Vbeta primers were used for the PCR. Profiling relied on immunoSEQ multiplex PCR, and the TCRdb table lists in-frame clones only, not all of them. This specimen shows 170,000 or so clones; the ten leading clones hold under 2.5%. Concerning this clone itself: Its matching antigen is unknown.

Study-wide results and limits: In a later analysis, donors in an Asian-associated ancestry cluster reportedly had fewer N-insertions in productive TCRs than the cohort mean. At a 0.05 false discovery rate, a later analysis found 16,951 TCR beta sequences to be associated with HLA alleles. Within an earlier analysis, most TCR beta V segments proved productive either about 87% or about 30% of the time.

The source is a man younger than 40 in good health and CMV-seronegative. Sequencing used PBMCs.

The CDR3: CASSPGTSGSYEQYF. The CDR3 nucleotides are TGTGCCAGCAGCCCCGGGACTAGCGGCTCCTACGAGCAGTACTTC. The chain is built from TRBV11-3 and TRBJ2-7; TRBD2 matches at 11 bases. The J segment lost 0 bases and the V segment lost 5 bases, leaving 3 bases of the junction unmatched. This CDR3 region has 15 residues. Germline V CDR1 and CDR2: SGHNT, YENEEA.